The clone carrying this TCR beta chain was counted between two and nine times. Its antigen is not identified. Time point specified: late sampling 161 to 241 days after vaccination in a few convalescent patients. The treatment here: approximately 9-day PBMC culture with coronavirus spike peptide pools or control peptides (ViraFEST assay). Peptide pool stimulation in ViraFEST expanded antigen-specific T cells, whose TCRs were then sequenced. This entry belongs to a study of vaccination and CD4 T cells after COVID-19. This CDR3 has 12 amino acids. V was pared by 4 bases and J by 2 bases, with 5 bases between. Germline V gives CDR1 KGHSH, CDR2 LQKENI. An Oncomine TCR Beta short-read assay was used to sequence the DNA from cultured CD4+ T cells. TCRdb re-called the PCR reads with MiXCR, one entry per CDR3 protein. The profile covers 20,000 to 25,000 distinct CDR3 sequences, with less than 40% appearing a single time and approximately 2.5% taken by the ten largest.

The clonotype was recovered from a human donor who had recovered from COVID-19. This chain links TRBV18 with TRBJ2-5, with D hard to call. The material was CD4+ T cells from blood, cultured in vitro, obtained about 7 months after SARS-CoV-2 vaccination. Here the CDR3 DNA reads TGTGCCAGCTCACTCTTTCAAGAGACCCAGTACTTC. It codes for CASSLFQETQYF.